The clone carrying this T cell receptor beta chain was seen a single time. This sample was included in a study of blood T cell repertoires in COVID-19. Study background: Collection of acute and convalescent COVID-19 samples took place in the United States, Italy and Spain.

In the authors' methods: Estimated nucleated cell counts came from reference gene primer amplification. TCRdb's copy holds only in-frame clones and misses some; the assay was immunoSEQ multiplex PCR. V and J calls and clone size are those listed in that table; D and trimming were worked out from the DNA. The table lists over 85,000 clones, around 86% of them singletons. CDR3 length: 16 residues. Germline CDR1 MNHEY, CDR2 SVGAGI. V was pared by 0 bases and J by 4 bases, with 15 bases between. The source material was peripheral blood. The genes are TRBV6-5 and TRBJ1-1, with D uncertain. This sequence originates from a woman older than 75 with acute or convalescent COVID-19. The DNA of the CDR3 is TGTGCCAGCAGTTACTCAGGCGGGGAGGTAAGCACTGAAGCTTTCTTT. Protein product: CASSYSGGEVSTEAFF.